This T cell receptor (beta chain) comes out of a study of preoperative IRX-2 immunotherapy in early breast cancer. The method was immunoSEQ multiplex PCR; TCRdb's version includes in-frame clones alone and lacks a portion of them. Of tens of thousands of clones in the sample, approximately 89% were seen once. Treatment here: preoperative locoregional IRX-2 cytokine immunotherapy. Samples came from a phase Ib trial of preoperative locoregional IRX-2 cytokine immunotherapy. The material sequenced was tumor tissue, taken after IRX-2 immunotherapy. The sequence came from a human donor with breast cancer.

The CDR3: CASREQGNEKLFF. The CDR3 DNA sequence: TGTGCCAGCAGGGAACAGGGGAATGAAAAACTGTTTTTT. The gene calls are TRBV6-8 and TRBJ1-4; 7 bases are shared with TRBD1. V lost 6 bases and J lost 5; bases outside the gene matches: 3. The CDR3 loop spans 13 amino acids. The germline gives CDR1 MNHGY, CDR2 SAAAGT.